This record covers a single TCR beta chain. Terminally differentiated effector memory CD45RA+ cells were excluded by CCR7 positive selection of CD45RO-negative cells. This record belongs to a study of shared clonotypes between healthy human individuals. Template for every sorted-subset replicate PCR totaled around 200 ng DNA, roughly 30,000 T cell genomes. Assay used: immunoSEQ multiplex PCR; TCRdb lists only in-frame clones, some missing. The sample shows hundreds of thousands of clones, 95% to 96% of them seen only once. This receptor was identified in a woman in her twenties or thirties in good health. Sample: naive CD8+ T cells sorted from blood.

The CDR3 sequence is CSVGGDLTQLTYEQYF. The DNA of the CDR3 is TGCAGCGTCGGTGGAGACCTAACCCAGCTTACCTACGAGCAGTACTTC. V is TRBV29-1 and J is TRBJ2-5; D gene ambiguous. The DNA end is a closer match to TRBJ2-7, so the J assignment may be wrong. Germline V gene lookup returns CDR1 SQVTM and CDR2 ANQGSEA. This CDR3 is 16 amino acids long.